The entry below describes one T cell receptor beta chain. This entry is derived from a study of blood T cells in healthy people across ages. The CDR3 sequence is 15 residues long. V was clipped by 1 base and J by 6 bases, with 13 bases between them. CDR1 and CDR2 from the germline V gene are SGHTA and FQGNSA. The authors ran a second PCR of 7 to 11 cycles using a sample-barcoded 5' primer and a J-beta primer mix. TCRdb reanalysed the 5' RACE reads using MiXCR and keeps one entry per CDR3 protein. The sample includes about 600,000 distinct CDR3 sequences, around half of them seen just once. Sequenced: blood. The rearrangement uses TRBV7-2 and TRBJ2-1; D not certain. The clonotype comes from a man aged 80 or over in good health. CDR3: CASSLGVSRGNEQFF. CDR3 in DNA: TGTGCCAGCAGCTTAGGAGTATCGCGTGGCAATGAGCAGTTCTTC.